The 27 T cell receptor beta chains below all came from one sample that was sequenced in a study of T cells in Graves' hyperthyroidism and ophthalmopathy. Researchers took RNA transcripts and amplified the TCR beta CDR3 regions from them. The primer set for the first-round RT-PCR of the TCR CDR3 was HTBI. TCRdb ran MiXCR on the multiplex PCR reads and lists one entry per CDR3 protein. The table has about 600,000 distinct CDR3 sequences, 16% seen once; the top ten hold 3% to 4%. Sequencing used blood. The receptors were gathered from a woman aged 40 to 49 with Graves' ophthalmopathy.

To note about this clonotype: One base away lies a much larger clone, so this may be a sequencing read error. V is TRBV4-2 and J is TRBJ2-5; 8 nucleotides align to TRBD2. Per the germline V gene, CDR1 is LGHNA and CDR2 is YNFKEQ. The CDR3 is 18 residues long. The CDR3 nucleotides are TGTGCCAGCAGCCAACCGGGACTAGACCTGATGGGCCAAGAGACCCGGTACTTC. Translating gives CASSQPGLDLMGQETRYF.

This clonotype was recorded only once. Possible read error: a much larger clone is one base away. This chain uses TRBV5-1 with TRBJ1-2; maybe TRBD1 (6 bases). Trimming took 3 bases from V and 8 from J, leaving 20 bases between them. The CDR3 has 15 amino acids. Germline assignment: CDR1 SGHRS and CDR2 YFSETQ. The CDR3 DNA reads TGCGCCAGCAGCTCCCCCGACAGGAGTACGGAGGGCTACACCTTC. Protein product: CASSSPDRSTEGYTF.

This clonotype was recorded many times. The chain uses TRBV20-1 and TRBJ2-3; 16 nucleotides agree with TRBD2. Trimming cost V 2 bases and J 5 bases; bases outside gene matches: 4. Germline lookup yields CDR1 DFQATT and CDR2 SNEGSKA (reference sequence). This CDR3 contains 16 residues. In nucleotides, the CDR3 is TGCAGTGCTAGACCGGGGACTAGCGGGAGGGTAGATACGCAGTATTTT. Translated: CSARPGTSGRVDTQYF.

The chain is built from TRBV5-1 and TRBJ2-5; possibly TRBD2 for D (7 bases). CDR1 SGHRS and CDR2 YFSETQ come from the germline V gene. V lost 4 bases and J lost 2, with 15 bases in between. The CDR3 sequence is 15 residues long. The CDR3 DNA reads TGCGCCAGCAGCAATCCGGGGGGCCTACAAGAGACCCAGTACTTC. Translation: CASSNPGGLQETQYF.

The V and J genes are TRBV5-1 and TRBJ2-1; D assignment may be TRBD1 or TRBD2 (6 bases each). Looked up from germline, CDR1 is SGHRS and CDR2 is YFSETQ. The CDR3 has 14 amino acids. Trimming took off 7 bases at V and 2 bases at J, with 13 bases between the two ends. CDR3 sequence: CASDEGGAYNEQFF. For the CDR3, the DNA is TGCGCCAGCGACGAGGGGGGCGCCTACAATGAGCAGTTCTTC.

This clonotype was counted at least ten times. A much larger clone differs from this one at a single base, so this may be a read error. The CDR3 sequence is CARSRSGDQAFF. CDR3 nucleotides: TGTGCCCGGAGTAGGAGTGGGGACCAAGCTTTCTTT. The gene calls are TRBV30 and TRBJ1-1, with D tentatively TRBD1 (5 bases). The CDR3 is made up of 12 amino acids. CDR1 is GTSNPN, CDR2 SVGIG, per germline (reference sequence).

This clonotype showed up just a few times. The chain links TRBV20-1 to TRBJ2-3, with TRBD2 matching over 16 bases. The length of the CDR3 is 17 residues. Germline lookup yields CDR1 DFQATT and CDR2 SNEGSKA (reference sequence). With 8 bases clipped from V and 5 bases from J, the junction kept 13 bases outside the gene matches. The CDR3 region is CSYEGLAGGLGRDTQYF. CDR3 coding DNA: TGCAGTTATGAGGGACTAGCGGGGGGGCTAGGTCGAGATACGCAGTATTTT.

This clonotype was counted many times. The rearrangement joins TRBV5-6 to TRBJ2-3; no reliable D call. Trimming shortened V by 1 base and J by 1 base, and 10 bases separated the two germline ends. CDR1 and CDR2 from the germline V gene are SGHDT and YYEEEE. The CDR3 covers 15 residues. This CDR3 is CASSLSVSGTDTQYF. The CDR3 DNA is TGTGCCAGCAGCTTGTCTGTGTCGGGCACAGATACGCAGTATTTT.

The chain uses TRBV7-3 and TRBJ2-1, with TRBD2 matching over 9 bases. With 6 bases clipped from V and 10 bases from J, the junction kept 10 bases outside the gene matches. Germline V gene data show CDR1 as SGHTA and CDR2 as FQGTGA. This CDR3 region has 14 residues. The CDR3 loop reads CASSFGGAGGEQFF. The CDR3 region has the DNA TGTGCCAGCAGTTTCGGGGGAGCGGGAGGCGAGCAGTTCTTC.

This sequence joins TRBV29-1 and TRBJ2-1, with D perhaps TRBD1 (6 bases). The ends were cut back, 6 bases at V and 4 bases at J, with 10 bases in the middle. The CDR3 has 12 residues. In germline, CDR1 is SQVTM, CDR2 ANQGSEA. CDR3 sequence reads: CSVGDRYNEQFF. The CDR3 region has the DNA TGCAGCGTCGGAGACAGGTACAATGAGCAGTTCTTC.

This chain uses TRBV28 with TRBJ1-2; D gene unclear. The germline CDR1 and CDR2 sequences are MDHEN and SYDVKM. This CDR3 is built from 14 residues. V lost 1 base and J lost 8, with 14 bases in between. CDR3 protein: CASSLSLLPRGYTF. CDR3 bases: TGTGCCAGCAGTTTATCTCTTCTTCCGCGGGGCTACACCTTC.

This clonotype appeared many times. The V gene is TRBV29-1, the J gene TRBJ2-7; D possibly uses TRBD1 or TRBD2 (6 bases each). The length of the CDR3 is 13 residues. V dropped 6 bases and J dropped 3 bases, with 15 bases sitting between them. Germline CDR1 reads SQVTM; CDR2 reads ANQGSEA. CDR3 sequence (DNA): TGCAGCGTGGCTTGGGGGGCGGGCTACGAGCAGTACTTC. It translates to CSVAWGAGYEQYF.

Ten or more counts support this clonotype. V is TRBV6-1 and J is TRBJ2-7; TRBD1 is a possible D gene (6 bases). The CDR3 loop spans 14 amino acids. CDR1 is MNHNS, CDR2 SASEGT, per germline. V was pared by 6 bases and J by 0 bases, with 12 bases between. The CDR3 protein is CASSSGASSYEQYF. The CDR3 DNA follows: TGTGCCAGCAGCTCAGGGGCATCCTCCTACGAGCAGTACTTC.

On this clonotype itself: This sequence may be a read error, since a much larger clone differs from it by one base. The J gene is TRBJ2-2, the V gene TRBV30, with 9 bases matching TRBD1. This CDR3 comprises 13 residues. Germline assignment: CDR1 GTSNPN and CDR2 SVGIG (reference sequence). DNA for the CDR3: TGTTCCTGGGGGACAGGGATCACCGGGGAGCTGTTTTTT. Its protein is CSWGTGITGELFF.

V usage is TRBV18 and J usage is TRBJ2-5, with D maybe TRBD1 (6 bases). The germline V gene has CDR1 KGHSH and CDR2 LQKENI. The V gene lost 5 bases and the J gene lost 2 bases, with 18 bases spanning the gap. The CDR3 runs to 16 residues. This chain's CDR3 is CASSTWGPGVQETQYF. CDR3 in DNA: TGTGCCAGCTCAACCTGGGGCCCAGGGGTGCAAGAGACCCAGTACTTC.

This chain joins TRBV5-5 and TRBJ2-7; 7 bases are shared with TRBD2. The CDR3 length is 14 residues. The ends lost 0 bases at V and 6 bases at J; junction bases unmatched: 6. The germline V gene has CDR1 SGHKS and CDR2 YYEKEE (reference sequence). This CDR3 is CASSLGTSVVEQYF. The CDR3 DNA reads TGTGCCAGCAGCTTGGGGACTAGTGTCGTCGAGCAGTACTTC.

This clonotype was seen at least ten times. This chain joins TRBV20-1 and TRBJ2-5; D is unclear. Per the germline V gene, CDR1 is DFQATT and CDR2 is SNEGSKA (reference sequence). This CDR3 region has 12 residues. Trimming cost V 0 bases and J 6 bases, with 8 bases left between them. The CDR3 loop reads CSAREGRKTQYF. CDR3 in DNA: TGCAGTGCTAGAGAGGGCCGCAAGACCCAGTACTTC.

Many counts were recorded for this clonotype. The rearrangement uses TRBV12-3 or TRBV12-4 and TRBJ2-5; D may match TRBD1 or TRBD2 (6 bases each). The CDR3 spans 14 residues. Trimming shortened V by 4 bases and J by 5 bases, and 14 bases separated the two germline ends. CDR3 nucleotide sequence: TGTGCCAGCAGTTGGGGGCGGGGCGGGGAGACCCAGTACTTC. Translating gives CASSWGRGGETQYF.

The chain has TRBV7-9 and TRBJ1-1, with D unresolved. Germline CDR1 is SEHNR and CDR2 is FQNEAQ (reference sequence). The CDR3 covers 13 residues. The V gene lost 5 bases and the J gene lost 7 bases, with 14 bases spanning the gap. The CDR3: CASSLGWVGEAFF. Here the CDR3 DNA reads TGTGCCAGCAGCCTAGGTTGGGTCGGTGAAGCTTTCTTT.

This clonotype was counted only a few times. This rearrangement joins TRBV7-3 to TRBJ2-3; TRBD2 matches at 8 bases. Germline loops: CDR1 SGHTA, CDR2 FQGTGA. This CDR3 has 14 residues. Trimming at V came to 5 bases and at J to 3 bases, leaving 4 bases not matched to a gene. CDR3 sequence (DNA): TGTGCCAGCAGCACTGCGGGGGGTACAGATACGCAGTATTTT. This gives the protein CASSTAGGTDTQYF.

This clonotype was seen more than once but under ten times. The chain combines TRBV19 with TRBJ1-2; 7 positions agree with TRBD1. The CDR3 consists of 13 residues. CDR1 is LNHDA and CDR2 is SQIVND in the germline V gene (reference sequence). Trimming took 7 bases from V and 4 from J; bases not matched to a gene: 6. The chain's CDR3 is CASTTGTVYGYTF. CDR3 DNA: TGTGCCAGTACCACCGGGACAGTCTATGGCTACACCTTC.

The chain links TRBV19 to TRBJ1-6; no firm D call. Trimming left V 6 bases short and J 7 bases short, with 19 bases between. Germline loops: CDR1 LNHDA, CDR2 SQIVND (reference sequence). There are 16 residues in the CDR3. The CDR3 DNA reads as TGTGCCAGTAGCAAACGGCGGACTTTAAGCAATTCACCCCTCCACTTT. Its protein product is CASSKRRTLSNSPLHF.

This clonotype was counted at least ten times. The V and J genes are TRBV5-1 and TRBJ2-3; 9 bases match TRBD2. The CDR3 consists of 14 residues. Germline CDR1 and CDR2: SGHRS and YFSETQ. Trimming cost V 5 bases and J 7 bases; bases outside gene matches: 8. Here the CDR3 reads CASSPSGTHNTQYF. For the CDR3, the DNA is TGCGCCAGCAGTCCTAGCGGGACCCACAATACGCAGTATTTT.

This clonotype has ten or more counts. The chain links TRBV6-5 to TRBJ2-7; TRBD2 aligns across 11 bases. V lost 2 bases and J lost 9; bases outside the gene matches: 12. Germline lookup yields CDR1 MNHEY and CDR2 SVGAGI. CDR3 length equals 16 residues. Here the CDR3 DNA reads TGTGCCAGCAGTTACGGCCTCGGGACTAGCGGCGTCGGGCAGTACTTC. This gives the protein CASSYGLGTSGVGQYF.

The V call is TRBV6-1, the J call TRBJ1-1; TRBD1 might be the D (5 bases). Germline loops: CDR1 MNHNS, CDR2 SASEGT. V lost 3 bases and J lost 5, with 10 bases in between. The CDR3 extends over 13 amino acids. CDR3 region: CASSEEGRTEAFF. The CDR3 DNA sequence: TGTGCCAGCAGTGAGGAGGGGAGGACTGAAGCTTTCTTT.

On this clonotype itself: Just one base apart from a much larger clone, this may be a read error. The rearrangement links TRBV20-1 to TRBJ2-1; 9 bases agree with TRBD2. Looked up from germline, CDR1 is DFQATT and CDR2 is SNEGSKA (reference sequence). With V trimmed by 0 bases and J by 9 bases, 9 bases remained unmatched. The CDR3 runs 15 residues. The CDR3 nucleotides are TGCAGTGCTAGAGAGACGGCGGGTAGCGGGAGTGAGCAGTTCTTC. This sequence encodes CSARETAGSGSEQFF.

In this sample, this clonotype turned up a few times. The chain recombines TRBV10-3 with TRBJ2-5; D possibly corresponds to TRBD1 (7 bases). In germline, CDR1 is ENHRY, CDR2 SYGVKD. V gave up 5 bases and J gave up 4 bases, with 17 bases separating them. CDR3 length: 15 residues. The CDR3 loop is CAISSSTGRGETQYF. In nucleotides, the CDR3 is TGTGCCATCAGTTCCTCGACAGGGCGGGGAGAGACCCAGTACTTC.